This entry describes one T cell receptor (beta chain). Antigen: not known. The sample originates from a study of T cell responses to AZD1222 COVID-19 vaccine. Assay: immunoSEQ multiplex PCR; the TCRdb copy retains only in-frame clones and omits some. The sample yields about 73,000 clones, roughly nine tenths seen once. General observations from the study: In a largely white British group with more females than males, clonal diversity was possibly underestimated. Sampled repertoires all dated from after the peak T cell response. Only a handful of individuals given AZD1222 were seropositive at baseline.

Trimming pared 1 base from V and 1 base from J, leaving 7 bases between. CDR3 size: 14 residues. Germline loops: CDR1 SNHLY, CDR2 FYNNEI. The sample in question was peripheral blood, obtained 28 days after the second AZD1222 dose. The TCR originated in an adult who received the AZD1222 COVID-19 vaccine. The chain combines TRBV2 with TRBJ1-1; D unclear. The chain's CDR3 is CASSEGWKNTEAFF. CDR3 in DNA: TGTGCCAGCAGTGAAGGGTGGAAGAACACTGAAGCTTTCTTT.